The 21 T cell receptor beta chains below all came from one sample that was sequenced in a study of CD8 T cells in ankylosing spondylitis. General study points: Seemingly characteristic of ankylosing spondylitis blood was a TCR beta motif consisting of fewer than 10 highly homologous variants.

Their target antigens are unknown. TCRdb re-called the 5' RACE reads through MiXCR, storing one row per CDR3 protein. The sample records around 430,000 distinct CDR3 sequences, 17% being singletons. Input material: blood, either unsorted or a sorted T cell fraction (not recorded which). Receptors were obtained from a male donor with ankylosing spondylitis.

This clonotype was recorded a few times. This rearrangement joins TRBV6-1 to TRBJ1-5; 7 bases line up with TRBD1. In germline, CDR1 is MNHNS, CDR2 SASEGT. Trimming took 10 bases from V and 3 from J; bases not matched to a gene: 9. This CDR3 has 14 amino acids. This CDR3 reads CATIGTAINQPQHF. CDR3 nucleotide sequence: TGTGCCACCATCGGGACAGCCATCAATCAGCCCCAGCATTTT.

This chain uses TRBV15 with TRBJ2-3; D is perhaps TRBD1 or TRBD2 (5 bases each). Deletions cut 8 bases from V and 0 bases from J, with 12 bases between. In germline, CDR1 is LNHNV, CDR2 YYDKDF (reference sequence). The CDR3 loop spans 14 amino acids. DNA for the CDR3: TGTGCCACCGCACAGGACTCTAGCACAGATACGCAGTATTTT. This sequence encodes CATAQDSSTDTQYF.

Worth noting for this clonotype: A much more abundant neighbour one base away suggests this may be a read error. This is likely a read error, given that the CDR3 carries no conserved phenylalanine or tryptophan at its end. This sequence joins TRBV12-3 or TRBV12-4 and TRBJ2-7, with 8 bases fitting TRBD1. With V trimmed by 6 bases and J by 1 base, 5 bases remained unmatched. The CDR3 covers 14 residues. The CDR3 here is CASRTTGGSYEQYL. The DNA of the CDR3 is TGTGCCAGCAGGACAACAGGGGGGTCCTACGAGCAGTACTTA.

The rearrangement joins TRBV18 to TRBJ2-3; possible D gene TRBD2, 5 bases. The V gene lost 6 bases and the J gene lost 6 bases, with 13 bases spanning the gap. The germline CDR1 and CDR2 sequences are KGHSH and LQKENI. The CDR3 is 13 residues long. CDR3 nucleotide sequence: TGTGCCAGCTCCCAGCAGAGAGGGGATACGCAGTATTTT. This translates into CASSQQRGDTQYF.

This clonotype turned up a few times. V usage is TRBV20-1 and J usage is TRBJ1-1, with a tentative D call TRBD1 (5 bases). V was pared by 0 bases and J by 3 bases, with 20 bases between. The CDR3 sequence is 17 residues long. Germline V gene sequence: CDR1 DFQATT, CDR2 SNEGSKA (reference sequence). This chain's CDR3 is CSARDRVFTRGDTEAFF. The CDR3 DNA is TGCAGTGCTAGAGATCGCGTATTTACAAGGGGCGACACTGAAGCTTTCTTT.

Of note for this clonotype: At one boundary the junction diverges from the germline segment, which might be a read error. The genes are TRBV20-1 and TRBJ2-2, with D perhaps TRBD2 (6 bases). Germline CDR1 is DFQATT and CDR2 is SNEGSKA (reference sequence). The CDR3 has 13 amino acids. This chain's CDR3 is CSPRGLNTGELFF. The CDR3 nucleotides are TGCAGTCCTAGGGGACTTAACACCGGGGAGCTGTTTTTT.

The rearrangement uses TRBV20-1 and TRBJ2-3; D may be TRBD1 (5 bases). CDR1 is DFQATT, CDR2 SNEGSKA, per germline (reference sequence). V was shortened by 6 bases and J by 3 bases, with 13 bases between the two germline ends. The CDR3 length is 13 residues. The CDR3 nucleotides are TGCAGTGCCCGCCCCCAGGGTACAGATACGCAGTATTTT. Amino acid sequence: CSARPQGTDTQYF.

The sample holds a few counts of this clonotype. The V and J genes are TRBV28 and TRBJ2-7; D may be TRBD1 (6 bases). The V end lost 10 bases, the J end lost 0 bases, and 19 bases lay between the germline ends. The CDR3 consists of 15 residues. Germline assignment: CDR1 MDHEN and CDR2 SYDVKM. CDR3 protein: CAISSGQKNSYEQYF. CDR3 sequence (DNA): TGTGCCATCTCCTCCGGACAGAAGAACTCCTACGAGCAGTACTTC.

The chain has TRBV6-5 and TRBJ1-4; D might be TRBD1 (5 bases). CDR1 MNHEY and CDR2 SVGAGI come from the germline V gene. The CDR3 contains 15 residues. The germline V and J ends were trimmed by 3 bases and 0 bases, with 8 bases remaining between them. CDR3 sequence reads: CASSYTGATNEKLFF. The CDR3 region has the DNA TGTGCCAGCAGTTATACAGGAGCAACTAATGAAAAACTGTTTTTT.

This clonotype was observed a few times. The DNA of the CDR3 is TGTGCCAGCAGCCAAGTTGGGACAAGTAACTATGGCTACACCTTC. Residues: CASSQVGTSNYGYTF. The chain is built from TRBV4-2 and TRBJ1-2, with a tentative D call TRBD1 (6 bases). Germline V gene sequence: CDR1 LGHNA, CDR2 YNFKEQ. The CDR3 loop spans 15 amino acids. Trimming took off 1 base at V and 1 base at J, with 10 bases between the two ends.

J is TRBJ1-4 and V is TRBV2; TRBD1 aligns across 7 bases. V shed 7 bases and J 6 bases; nucleotides not matched to a gene: 8. The CDR3 consists of 14 residues. The germline V gene encodes CDR1 SNHLY and CDR2 FYNNEI. The CDR3 sequence is CASTYRGGDEKLFF. The CDR3 DNA reads as TGTGCCAGCACTTACAGGGGAGGGGATGAAAAACTGTTTTTT.

The chain is built from TRBV5-1 and TRBJ2-7; 7 positions agree with TRBD1. This CDR3 has 15 residues. The J segment lost 5 bases and the V segment lost 4 bases, leaving 12 bases of the junction unmatched. Per germline, CDR1 SGHRS and CDR2 YFSETQ. The CDR3 DNA reads as TGCGCCAGCAGCCCCAGGACAGGCCCTATCCACGAGCAGTACTTC. Protein product: CASSPRTGPIHEQYF.

The J gene is TRBJ2-4, the V gene TRBV5-1; D may be TRBD1 (6 bases). CDR3 length equals 15 residues. Germline loops: CDR1 SGHRS, CDR2 YFSETQ. Trimming removed 4 bases at V and 8 bases at J, with 19 bases between. The CDR3 DNA sequence: TGCGCCAGCAGCCCTGCCACAGGGCGAACGGACATTCAGTACTTC. Translated: CASSPATGRTDIQYF.

This clonotype occurred a few times. The chain has TRBV20-1 and TRBJ1-6; D remains unclear. This CDR3 has 13 residues. Germline assignment: CDR1 DFQATT and CDR2 SNEGSKA (reference sequence). Trimming cost V 6 bases and J 7 bases, with 13 bases left between them. The CDR3 is CSAADGSNSPLHF. The CDR3 coding sequence is TGCAGTGCCGCGGACGGGAGCAATTCACCCCTCCACTTT.

This clonotype was found a few times. The genes are TRBV5-5 and TRBJ2-7, with D possibly being TRBD1 (6 bases). This CDR3 contains 14 residues. Germline lookup yields CDR1 SGHKS and CDR2 YYEKEE (reference sequence). The V end was cut by 2 bases, the J end by 4 bases, with 13 bases between. The CDR3 here is CASSFGGSFYEQYF. Here the CDR3 DNA reads TGTGCCAGCAGCTTTGGGGGCTCCTTTTACGAGCAGTACTTC.

The chain combines TRBV5-6 with TRBJ2-7; 9 bases align to TRBD2. CDR1 is SGHDT and CDR2 is YYEEEE in the germline V gene. This CDR3 is 16 amino acids long. V trimming: 4 bases; J trimming: 3 bases; junction bases outside the gene matches: 11. The chain's CDR3 is CASSEIVSGRGYEQYF. The CDR3 region has the DNA TGTGCCAGCAGCGAGATTGTTAGCGGGAGAGGCTACGAGCAGTACTTC.

The chain joins TRBV4-3 to TRBJ1-5, with D tentatively TRBD1 (6 bases). Germline V gene lookup returns CDR1 LGHNA and CDR2 YSLEER. The CDR3 has 17 amino acids. V was shortened by 3 bases and J by 2 bases, with 17 bases between the two germline ends. Here the CDR3 reads CASSHPGARVGNQPQHF. In DNA, the CDR3 is TGCGCCAGCAGCCACCCAGGGGCCCGGGTTGGCAATCAGCCCCAGCATTTT.

This chain links TRBV7-9 with TRBJ1-2; perhaps TRBD1 as D (5 bases). Trimming left V 5 bases short and J 2 bases short, with 12 bases between. CDR1 SEHNR and CDR2 FQNEAQ come from the germline V gene (reference sequence). The CDR3 runs 14 residues. The DNA for the CDR3 is TGTGCCAGCAGCCCCACGGCAGGGAACTATGGCTACACCTTC. It specifies CASSPTAGNYGYTF. Supplemented by reference TRBV7-9 and TRBJ1-2, the full variable domain reads DTGVSQNPRHKITKRGQNVTFRCDPISEHNRLYWYRQTLGQGPEFLTYFQNEAQLEKSRLLSDRFSAERPKGSFSTLEIQRTEQGDSAMYLCASSPTAGNYGYTFGSGTRLTVV.

This chain links TRBV6-1 with TRBJ1-6; D may be TRBD1 (5 bases). Per germline, CDR1 MNHNS and CDR2 SASEGT. The V end lost 6 bases, the J end lost 5 bases, and 17 bases lay between the germline ends. This CDR3 is 16 amino acids long. The CDR3 DNA is TGTGCCAGCAGAAACCGCGGGACCCAGAATAATTCACCCCTCCACTTT. Translation gives CASRNRGTQNNSPLHF.

V gene TRBV20-1 combines with J gene TRBJ1-6, with 7 bases lining up with TRBD1. CDR3 length equals 17 residues. CDR1 DFQATT and CDR2 SNEGSKA come from the germline V gene (reference sequence). V dropped 0 bases and J dropped 2; count of bases not matched to a gene: 7. The CDR3 DNA follows: TGCAGTGCTAGAGATAGTGGACAGGCTACCTATAATTCACCCCTCCACTTT. Amino acid sequence: CSARDSGQATYNSPLHF.

This clonotype was seen more than once but under ten times. The chain has TRBV7-9 and TRBJ1-5; 7 nucleotides line up with TRBD1. Germline-derived CDR1 and CDR2 are SEHNR and FQNEAQ (reference sequence). The CDR3 runs to 16 residues. The V segment lost 6 bases and the J segment 1 base; nucleotides outside the gene matches: 9. CDR3 nucleotide sequence: TGTGCCAGCAGTCCTTCCGGGACAGCGAGCAATCAGCCCCAGCATTTT. Amino acid sequence: CASSPSGTASNQPQHF.